This T cell receptor beta chain was captured by sequencing in a study of blood T cell repertoires in COVID-19. For the study at large: T cells, B-cell-depleted T cells, or PBMCs supplied cDNA or gDNA.

Germline CDR1 reads LGHDT; CDR2 reads YNNKEL (reference sequence). The CDR3 has 15 residues. Trimming at V came to 6 bases and at J to 0 bases, leaving 7 bases not matched to a gene. Profiled with immunoSEQ multiplex PCR; TCRdb holds only in-frame clones, not every one. This repertoire shows under 120,000 clones, 85% found once; its top ten account for approximately 2.1%. This clone showed up just once. The sample consisted of peripheral blood. This sequence joins TRBV3-1 (or the pseudogene TRBV3-2) and TRBJ2-7; 8 nucleotides line up with TRBD1. The clonotype comes from a human donor in a cohort sampled during active COVID-19. For the CDR3, the DNA is TGTGCCAGCAGTCGTACAGGGGGAAGCTCCTACGAGCAGTACTTC. Encoded protein: CASSRTGGSSYEQYF.